A single sample gave rise to the 25 T cell receptor beta chains below, sequenced in a study of blood T cell repertoires in COVID-19. Assay: immunoSEQ multiplex PCR; the TCRdb copy retains only in-frame clones and omits some. The sample gives 200,000 or so clones, about 82% of which show up once; under 5.5% is in the top ten. Input material: peripheral blood. Source of these receptors: a woman in her thirties with acute or convalescent COVID-19.

In nucleotides, the CDR3 is TGTGCCAGCAGTGGGGACAGGGCCCAAGAGACCCAGTACTTC. It encodes CASSGDRAQETQYF. The genes are TRBV2 and TRBJ2-5; 9 bases fit TRBD1. This CDR3 is 14 amino acids long. CDR1 and CDR2 (germline): SNHLY, FYNNEI. The J segment lost 1 base and the V segment lost 4 bases, leaving 1 base of the junction unmatched.

The chain combines TRBV2 with TRBJ2-2; D possibly corresponds to TRBD1 (6 bases). This CDR3 is built from 14 residues. The germline CDR1 and CDR2 sequences are SNHLY and FYNNEI. Trimming left V 4 bases short and J 3 bases short, with 9 bases between. CDR3 sequence: CASSGAGDTGELFF. The CDR3 bases are TGTGCCAGCAGTGGGGCAGGGGACACCGGGGAGCTGTTTTTT.

This chain links TRBV30 with TRBJ1-5; TRBD1 is a possible D gene (6 bases). Trimming removed 0 bases from V and 3 bases from J, with 9 bases in between. The germline gives CDR1 GTSNPN, CDR2 SVGIG (reference sequence). CDR3 length equals 14 residues. CDR3 amino acids: CAWSVAGDNQPQHF. CDR3 in DNA: TGTGCCTGGAGTGTGGCAGGGGACAATCAGCCCCAGCATTTT.

As DNA, the CDR3 is TGTGCCAGCAGTGCCCCCGCGAACTATGGCTACACCTTC. This codes for CASSAPANYGYTF. This chain links TRBV12-3 or TRBV12-4 with TRBJ1-2; no clear D. The germline V and J ends were trimmed by 5 bases and 2 bases, with 9 bases remaining between them. CDR3 length equals 13 residues.

The chain is built from TRBV19 and TRBJ2-2; D may be TRBD2 (5 bases). CDR3 length: 16 residues. The V gene lost 7 bases and the J gene lost 0 bases, with 15 bases spanning the gap. Looked up from germline, CDR1 is LNHDA and CDR2 is SQIVND (reference sequence). CDR3: CASTPLPAANTGELFF. CDR3 coding DNA: TGTGCCAGTACCCCCCTCCCAGCGGCGAACACCGGGGAGCTGTTTTTT.

Remarks on this clone: This same CDR3 is encoded by further DNA sequences in the sample. The V and J genes are TRBV12-3 or TRBV12-4 and TRBJ2-5; 7 nucleotides match TRBD2. This CDR3 has 12 residues. The J segment lost 3 bases and the V segment lost 6 bases, leaving 1 base of the junction unmatched. Here the CDR3 reads CASSGLEETQYF. The CDR3 bases are TGTGCCAGCAGCGGACTAGAAGAGACCCAGTACTTC.

The chain joins TRBV30 to TRBJ1-3, with 9 bases aligning to TRBD1. Trimming took 6 bases from V and 0 from J; bases not matched to a gene: 6. CDR1 GTSNPN and CDR2 SVGIG come from the germline V gene (reference sequence). This CDR3 is built from 15 residues. CDR3 nucleotides: TGTGCCTGTTACAGGGGGCGAAGCTCTGGAAACACCATATATTTT. Its translation: CACYRGRSSGNTIYF.

This chain uses TRBV5-6 with TRBJ2-3; no clear D. CDR3 length equals 15 residues. The V end lost 0 bases, the J end lost 0 bases, and 8 bases lay between the germline ends. Germline-derived CDR1 and CDR2 are SGHDT and YYEEEE. The CDR3 here is CASSLAVLSTDTQYF. The CDR3 DNA reads as TGTGCCAGCAGCTTGGCAGTCTTGAGCACAGATACGCAGTATTTT.

The chain joins TRBV28 to TRBJ2-6, with no clear D. The CDR3 loop spans 14 amino acids. The V and J ends lost 7 bases and 4 bases respectively, with 11 bases between them. Looked up from germline, CDR1 is MDHEN and CDR2 is SYDVKM. The DNA of the CDR3 is TGTGCCAGCATTAAATATTCCGGGGCCAACGTCCTGACTTTC. Protein: CASIKYSGANVLTF.

This clone showed up just a few times. This same CDR3 is encoded by further DNA sequences in the sample. The V gene is TRBV6-5, the J gene TRBJ1-1; tentatively, D is TRBD1 (6 bases). Germline CDR1 reads MNHEY; CDR2 reads SVGAGI. Trimming pared 5 bases from V and 4 bases from J, leaving 14 bases between. This CDR3 has 14 residues. CDR3 amino acids: CASSKTGLGTEAFF. CDR3 nucleotides: TGTGCCAGCAGTAAAACAGGGTTGGGCACTGAAGCTTTCTTT.

The chain joins TRBV5-1 to TRBJ1-6; no reliable D call. The V end was cut by 4 bases, the J end by 15 bases, with 14 bases between. Germline-derived CDR1 and CDR2 are SGHRS and YFSETQ. The CDR3 is made up of 12 amino acids. CDR3 in amino acids: CASSPSGVDLHF. The CDR3 region has the DNA TGCGCCAGCAGCCCCTCGGGAGTCGACCTCCACTTT.

The rearrangement links TRBV18 to TRBJ1-3; D ambiguous. The V and J ends lost 6 bases and 0 bases respectively, with 15 bases between them. Germline V CDR1 and CDR2: KGHSH, LQKENI. The CDR3 extends over 16 amino acids. The CDR3 DNA sequence: TGTGCCAGCTCCCCCTCGCAGGCCCTCTCTGGAAACACCATATATTTT. Its protein product is CASSPSQALSGNTIYF.

The chain is built from TRBV10-3 and TRBJ2-2, with a tentative D call TRBD1 (6 bases). This CDR3 contains 12 residues. V lost 8 bases, J lost 10 bases, and 14 bases lay in between. Germline V gene data show CDR1 as ENHRY and CDR2 as SYGVKD. In DNA form, the CDR3 reads TGTGCCATCGGTGGGGGCGGAGAGGAGCTGTTTTTT. Translating gives CAIGGGGEELFF.

Concerning this clone: Other DNA sequences in this sample translate to the same CDR3. The chain carries TRBV7-9 and TRBJ2-3; 10 positions match TRBD2. The CDR3 is made up of 15 amino acids. The germline CDR1 and CDR2 sequences are SEHNR and FQNEAQ (reference sequence). V gave up 3 bases and J gave up 2 bases; unmatched junction bases: 2. The CDR3 sequence is CASSLGLASTDTQYF. In DNA form, the CDR3 reads TGTGCCAGCAGCTTGGGACTAGCGTCCACAGATACGCAGTATTTT. Together with reference TRBV7-9 and TRBJ2-3, the CDR3 gives the full variable domain: DTGVSQNPRHKITKRGQNVTFRCDPISEHNRLYWYRQTLGQGPEFLTYFQNEAQLEKSRLLSDRFSAERPKGSFSTLEIQRTEQGDSAMYLCASSLGLASTDTQYFGPGTRLTVL.

The genes are TRBV6-5 and TRBJ1-1; a weak D match, TRBD1 (5 bases). V dropped 7 bases and J dropped 4 bases, with 13 bases sitting between them. The germline V gene encodes CDR1 MNHEY and CDR2 SVGAGI. This CDR3 is built from 13 residues. CDR3 coding DNA: TGTGCCAGCACCAAGGGACTTTCCACTGAAGCTTTCTTT. Translated, it gives CASTKGLSTEAFF.

This clone was counted between two and nine times. This sequence joins TRBV7-9 and TRBJ2-5; possibly TRBD1 for D (5 bases). CDR1 and CDR2 from the germline V gene are SEHNR and FQNEAQ (reference sequence). This CDR3 spans 13 amino acids. V was cut by 5 bases and J by 5 bases, with 12 bases left in between. The CDR3 region has the DNA TGTGCCAGCAGCGCGACAGAGGAGGAGACCCAGTACTTC. Protein: CASSATEEETQYF.

V is TRBV4-3 and J is TRBJ2-1; 9 bases map to TRBD1. Per germline, CDR1 LGHNA and CDR2 YSLEER. The junction had 16 bases not matched to a gene; V was cut back by 4 bases and J by 0 bases. This CDR3 is 20 amino acids long. DNA for the CDR3: TGCGCCAGCAGCCCCGGGACAGGGTCGAAGCGGTTAAGCTCCTACAATGAGCAGTTCTTC. Residues: CASSPGTGSKRLSSYNEQFF.

The chain carries TRBV28 and TRBJ1-1, with D possibly matching TRBD1 (5 bases). The V end was cut by 3 bases, the J end by 11 bases, with 10 bases between. The CDR3 loop spans 11 amino acids. Germline V gives CDR1 MDHEN, CDR2 SYDVKM. CDR3 bases: TGTGCCAGCAGTTTGGGGCTAGGCGCTTTCTTT. Translated, it gives CASSLGLGAFF.

The J gene is TRBJ1-2, the V gene TRBV6-5, with D unresolved. The germline V and J ends were trimmed by 0 bases and 0 bases, with 11 bases remaining between them. This CDR3 has 16 residues. CDR1 and CDR2 (germline): MNHEY, SVGAGI. This chain's CDR3 is CASSYSRELANYGYTF. The CDR3 DNA sequence: TGTGCCAGCAGTTACTCTAGGGAGTTAGCTAACTATGGCTACACCTTC.

V gene TRBV7-9 combines with J gene TRBJ1-4, with 9 bases identical to TRBD1. The CDR3 is 15 residues long. CDR1 and CDR2 from the germline V gene are SEHNR and FQNEAQ (reference sequence). Trimming removed 2 bases from V and 5 bases from J; junction bases left unmatched: 3. The CDR3 DNA follows: TGTGCCAGCAGCTTAAAAGGGACAGGGAATGAAAAACTGTTTTTT. Translated: CASSLKGTGNEKLFF.

V usage is TRBV14 and J usage is TRBJ1-3; a weak D match, TRBD1 (5 bases). V was shortened by 3 bases and J by 0 bases, with 9 bases between the two germline ends. There are 15 residues in the CDR3. Germline CDR1 and CDR2: SGHDN and FVKESK. CDR3 region: CASSQRQSSGNTIYF. CDR3 in DNA: TGTGCCAGCAGCCAGAGACAGAGCTCTGGAAACACCATATATTTT.

The V gene is TRBV7-9, the J gene TRBJ2-7; 7 bases line up with TRBD2. The CDR3 has 16 residues. The V and J ends lost 5 bases and 3 bases, in that order; junction bases with no gene match: 13. From germline, CDR1 is SEHNR and CDR2 FQNEAQ (reference sequence). The DNA of the CDR3 is TGTGCCAGCAGCCCCGGGGAGGGAGCGGCTAGCTACGAGCAGTACTTC. It yields the protein CASSPGEGAASYEQYF.

The chain uses TRBV7-9 and TRBJ2-1; 11 bases are a match to TRBD2. J gave up 6 bases and V 3 bases, and 1 base lay outside the gene matches. The CDR3 has 14 amino acids. The germline CDR1 and CDR2 sequences are SEHNR and FQNEAQ (reference sequence). The CDR3 protein is CASSFLAGGNEQFF. The CDR3 DNA sequence: TGTGCCAGCAGCTTTCTAGCGGGAGGCAATGAGCAGTTCTTC.

This sequence joins TRBV7-9 and TRBJ2-5, with TRBD2 identical over 12 bases. Germline assignment: CDR1 SEHNR and CDR2 FQNEAQ (reference sequence). CDR3 length: 15 amino acids. V was pared by 4 bases and J by 6 bases, with 6 bases of the junction left unmatched. The CDR3 sequence is CASSSLAGGMKTQYF. Here the CDR3 DNA reads TGTGCCAGCAGCTCCCTAGCGGGAGGGATGAAGACCCAGTACTTC.

The rearrangement links TRBV5-1 to TRBJ1-1; TRBD1 is a possible D gene (6 bases). Germline V CDR1 and CDR2: SGHRS, YFSETQ. V lost 2 bases to trimming and J lost 4 bases, with 12 bases between them. The length of the CDR3 is 14 residues. The CDR3 region is CASSLDTGPTEAFF. CDR3 nucleotides: TGCGCCAGCAGCTTAGATACAGGGCCCACTGAAGCTTTCTTT.